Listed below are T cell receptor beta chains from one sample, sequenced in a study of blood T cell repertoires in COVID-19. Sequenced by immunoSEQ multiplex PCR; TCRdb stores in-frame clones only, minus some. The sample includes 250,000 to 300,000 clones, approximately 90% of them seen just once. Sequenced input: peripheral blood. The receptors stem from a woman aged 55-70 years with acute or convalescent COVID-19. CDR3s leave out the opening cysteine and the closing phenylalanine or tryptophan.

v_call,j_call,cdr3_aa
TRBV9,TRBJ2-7,ASSSGTIYEQY
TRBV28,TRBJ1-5,ASSLSLPRGQPQH
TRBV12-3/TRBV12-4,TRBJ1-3,AVSFNSGNTIY
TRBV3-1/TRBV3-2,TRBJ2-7,ASSFPRSPQY
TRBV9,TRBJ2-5,ASSAAGGLRETQY
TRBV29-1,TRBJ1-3,SVETGGVGNTIY
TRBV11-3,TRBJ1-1,ASSPGGWGGRRQSEAF
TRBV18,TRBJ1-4,ASSPPMGAGEKLF
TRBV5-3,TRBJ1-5,ARSSRDTNQPQH
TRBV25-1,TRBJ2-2,ASSPLAGGGTGELF
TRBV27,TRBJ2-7,ASSRLGQGYYEQY
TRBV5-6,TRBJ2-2,ASSPRGGPGELF
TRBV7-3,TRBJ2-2,ARETRGQGQGANTGELF
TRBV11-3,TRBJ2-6,ASSLGAGTGANVLT
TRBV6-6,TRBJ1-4,ASTLLGQGRGEKLF
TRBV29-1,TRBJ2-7,SVEGGTGVVYEQY
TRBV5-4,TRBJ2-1,ASSSWTGPVNEQF
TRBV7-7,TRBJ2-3,ASSPTSGGSTDTQY
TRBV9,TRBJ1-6,ASSASSSYNSPLH
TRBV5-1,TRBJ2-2,ASSSFPSGIIPNTGELF
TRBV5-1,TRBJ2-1,ASSRGTTTYNEQF
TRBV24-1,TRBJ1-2,ATSDWTGGNSGYT